What follows are 9 T cell receptor beta chains derived from one specimen sequenced in a study of regulatory T cells in long-lasting Graves disease. Time point defined: persistent/refractory GD, antithyroid drugs over 5 years with positive TRAb. Preparation of the TCR library used RNA extracted from PBMCs. The TCR beta library used iRepertoire HTBI primers with Arm-PCR amplification of CDR3. From the multiplex PCR reads, TCRdb called clonotypes with MiXCR, one entry per CDR3 protein. The table has about 400,000 distinct CDR3 sequences, around 20% seen once. Source: peripheral blood mononuclear cells (PBMCs), taken when the disease was refractory, from a patient treated with antithyroid drugs. The source is a female donor with Graves disease.

This clonotype has a single count. V is TRBV6-1 and J is TRBJ1-5; no firm D call. V was trimmed by 5 bases and J by 3 bases, leaving 14 bases between them. Germline V gene data show CDR1 as MNHNS and CDR2 as SASEGT. The CDR3 totals 15 residues. CDR3 sequence reads: CASSPQDGFNQPQHF. The DNA of the CDR3 is TGTGCCAGCAGTCCCCAGGACGGTTTCAATCAGCCCCAGCATTTT.

Many counts were recorded for this clonotype. In DNA, the CDR3 is TGTGCCTGGAGTCCACTTGCCGGCAAGGCCACTGAAGCTTTCTTT. Its protein product is CAWSPLAGKATEAFF. The chain carries TRBV30 and TRBJ1-1, with no clear D. Germline V gene data show CDR1 as GTSNPN and CDR2 as SVGIG (reference sequence). The CDR3 has 15 amino acids. V lost 2 bases, J lost 4 bases, and 17 bases lay in between.

V usage is TRBV7-2 and J usage is TRBJ2-1; D may correspond to TRBD1 or TRBD2 (5 bases each). This CDR3 spans 17 amino acids. Looked up from germline, CDR1 is SGHTA and CDR2 is FQGNSA. Trimming removed 4 bases from V and 7 bases from J, with 23 bases in between. The CDR3 region has the DNA TGTGCCAGCAGCTCTGGGCTCAGGGCGCCTCTAGCAAATGAGCAGTTCTTC. This sequence encodes CASSSGLRAPLANEQFF.

This clonotype was seen at least ten times. CDR3 DNA: TGTGCCAGCAGTCAACTAGCGGGAGGGCACTACGAGCAGTACTTC. Residues: CASSQLAGGHYEQYF. V is TRBV6-1 and J is TRBJ2-7, with TRBD2 identical over 13 bases. CDR1 is MNHNS, CDR2 SASEGT, per germline. The ends lost 5 bases at V and 3 bases at J; junction bases unmatched: 4. The CDR3 spans 15 residues.

This clonotype was counted only a few times. The CDR3 DNA follows: TGTGCCAGCGGGCGGAGCACTGAAGCTTTCTTT. Protein product: CASGRSTEAFF. The chain is built from TRBV12-3 or TRBV12-4 and TRBJ1-1; the D is unclear. Trimming removed 8 bases at V and 4 bases at J, with 8 bases between. The CDR3 runs 11 residues.

This clonotype was counted ten times or more. The V call is TRBV19, the J call TRBJ1-5; weak D call: TRBD1 (5 bases). The V gene lost 7 bases and the J gene lost 4 bases, with 14 bases spanning the gap. The CDR3 totals 14 residues. The germline V gene has CDR1 LNHDA and CDR2 SQIVND (reference sequence). The CDR3 region has the DNA TGTGCCAGTACCCCTGGGGCCGAGAATCAGCCCCAGCATTTT. Translated: CASTPGAENQPQHF.

This clonotype was recorded a few times. The CDR3 does not close with the conserved phenylalanine or tryptophan, likely indicating a read error. The chain uses TRBV11-2 and TRBJ2-5; the match to TRBD2 covers 8 bases. The trim removed 5 bases at V and 1 base at J, leaving 9 bases unmatched. The CDR3 has 16 amino acids. Germline V gene sequence: CDR1 SGHAT, CDR2 FQNNGV. The CDR3 loop reads CASSPAGVRSQETQYL. As DNA, the CDR3 is TGTGCCAGCAGCCCAGCGGGGGTGCGGAGCCAAGAGACCCAGTACCTC.

In DNA, the CDR3 is TGTGCCAGCAGCTTCGGGGGCAGTCCCCACGAGCAGTACTTC. It yields the protein CASSFGGSPHEQYF. The chain couples TRBV5-5 to TRBJ2-7; the D gene could be TRBD1 or TRBD2 (6 bases each). Germline V gives CDR1 SGHKS, CDR2 YYEKEE (reference sequence). Trimming cost V 2 bases and J 5 bases, with 14 bases left between them. The CDR3 is 14 amino acids.

The chain has TRBV7-2 and TRBJ1-6, with 7 bases identical to TRBD1. Germline CDR1 SGHTA, CDR2 FQGNSA. The ends lost 4 bases at V and 7 bases at J; junction bases unmatched: 7. The CDR3 covers 15 residues. CDR3 protein: CASSSTTGTNSPLHF. The CDR3 nucleotides are TGTGCCAGCAGCTCAACGACAGGGACAAATTCACCCCTCCACTTT.